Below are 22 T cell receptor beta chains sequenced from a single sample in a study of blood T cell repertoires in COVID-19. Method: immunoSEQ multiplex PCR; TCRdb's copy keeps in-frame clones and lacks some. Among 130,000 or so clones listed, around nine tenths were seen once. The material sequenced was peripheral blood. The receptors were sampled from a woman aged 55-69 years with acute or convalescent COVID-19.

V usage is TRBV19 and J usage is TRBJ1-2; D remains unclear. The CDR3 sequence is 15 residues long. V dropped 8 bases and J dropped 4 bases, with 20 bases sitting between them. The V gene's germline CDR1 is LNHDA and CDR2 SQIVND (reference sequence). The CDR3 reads CASSTLAGYFYGYTF. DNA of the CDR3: TGTGCCAGTTCCACCCTGGCGGGGTATTTCTATGGCTACACCTTC. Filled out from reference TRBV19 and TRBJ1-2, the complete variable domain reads DGGITQSPKYLFRKEGQNVTLSCEQNLNHDAMYWYRQDPGQGLRLIYYSQIVNDFQKGDIAEGYSVSREKKESFPLTVTSAQKNPTAFYLCASSTLAGYFYGYTFGSGTRLTVV.

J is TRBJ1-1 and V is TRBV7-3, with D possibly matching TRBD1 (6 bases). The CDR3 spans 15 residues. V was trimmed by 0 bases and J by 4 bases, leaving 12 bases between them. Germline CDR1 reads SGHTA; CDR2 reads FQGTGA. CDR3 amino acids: CASSLTGGQGTEAFF. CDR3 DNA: TGTGCCAGCAGCTTAACCGGGGGGCAGGGCACTGAAGCTTTCTTT.

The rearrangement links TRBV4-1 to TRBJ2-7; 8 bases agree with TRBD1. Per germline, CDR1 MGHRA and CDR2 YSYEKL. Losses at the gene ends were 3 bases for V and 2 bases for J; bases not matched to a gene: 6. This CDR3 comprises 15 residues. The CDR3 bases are TGCGCCAGCAGCCACGGACAGGGTAGCACCTACGAGCAGTACTTC. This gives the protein CASSHGQGSTYEQYF.

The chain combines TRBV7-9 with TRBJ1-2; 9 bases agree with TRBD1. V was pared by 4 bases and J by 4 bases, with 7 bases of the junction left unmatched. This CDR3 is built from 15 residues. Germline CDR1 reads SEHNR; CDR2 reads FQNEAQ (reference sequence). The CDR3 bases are TGTGCCAGCAGCTCCTTTCGACAGGGGGGCTATGGCTACACCTTC. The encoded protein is CASSSFRQGGYGYTF.

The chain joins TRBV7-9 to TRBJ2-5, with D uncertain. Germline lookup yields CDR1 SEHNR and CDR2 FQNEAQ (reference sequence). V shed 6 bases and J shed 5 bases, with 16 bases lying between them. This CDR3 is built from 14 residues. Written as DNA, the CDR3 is TGTGCCAGCAGGGTCGGTGGATTGGAGGAGACCCAGTACTTC. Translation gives CASRVGGLEETQYF.

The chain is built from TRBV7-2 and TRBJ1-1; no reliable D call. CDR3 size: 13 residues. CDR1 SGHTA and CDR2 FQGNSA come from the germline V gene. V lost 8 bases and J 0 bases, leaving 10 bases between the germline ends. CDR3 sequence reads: CASGQAMNTEAFF. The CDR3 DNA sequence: TGTGCCAGCGGGCAGGCCATGAACACTGAAGCTTTCTTT.

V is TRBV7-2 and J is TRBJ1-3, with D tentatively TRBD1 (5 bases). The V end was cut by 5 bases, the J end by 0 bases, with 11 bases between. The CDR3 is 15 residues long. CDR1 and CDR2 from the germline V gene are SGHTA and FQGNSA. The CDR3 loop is CASSEQVSSGNTIYF. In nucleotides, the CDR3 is TGTGCCAGCAGCGAACAGGTCTCCTCTGGAAACACCATATATTTT.

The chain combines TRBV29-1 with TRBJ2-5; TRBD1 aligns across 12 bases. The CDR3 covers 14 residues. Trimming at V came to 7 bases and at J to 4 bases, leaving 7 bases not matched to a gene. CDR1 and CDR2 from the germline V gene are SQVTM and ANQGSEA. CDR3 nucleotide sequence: TGCAGCGCTATGGGACAGGGGGCTGGAGAGACCCAGTACTTC. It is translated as CSAMGQGAGETQYF.

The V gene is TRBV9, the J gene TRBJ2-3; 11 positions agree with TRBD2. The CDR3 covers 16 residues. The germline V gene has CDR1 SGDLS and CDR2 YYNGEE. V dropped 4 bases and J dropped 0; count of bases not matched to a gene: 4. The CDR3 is CASSTSGGDSTDTQYF. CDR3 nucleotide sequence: TGTGCCAGCAGCACTAGCGGGGGTGATAGCACAGATACGCAGTATTTT.

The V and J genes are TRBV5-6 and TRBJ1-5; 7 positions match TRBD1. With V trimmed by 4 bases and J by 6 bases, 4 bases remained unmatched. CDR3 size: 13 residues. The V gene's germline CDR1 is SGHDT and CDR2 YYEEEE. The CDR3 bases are TGTGCCAGCAGCCGACAGGGAGGTCAGCCCCAGCATTTT. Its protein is CASSRQGGQPQHF.

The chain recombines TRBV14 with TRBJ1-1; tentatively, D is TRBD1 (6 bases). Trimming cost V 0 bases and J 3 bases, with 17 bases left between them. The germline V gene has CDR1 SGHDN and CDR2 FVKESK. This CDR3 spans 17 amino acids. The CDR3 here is CASSQDVQGPGDTEAFF. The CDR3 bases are TGTGCCAGCAGCCAAGACGTTCAGGGGCCAGGGGACACTGAAGCTTTCTTT.

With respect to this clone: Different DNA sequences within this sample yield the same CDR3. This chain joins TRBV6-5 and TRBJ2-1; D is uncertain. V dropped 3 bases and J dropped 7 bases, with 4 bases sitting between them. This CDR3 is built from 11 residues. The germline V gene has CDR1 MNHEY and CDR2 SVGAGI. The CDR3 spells CASSYLNEQFF. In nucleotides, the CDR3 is TGTGCCAGCAGTTATTTAAATGAGCAGTTCTTC.

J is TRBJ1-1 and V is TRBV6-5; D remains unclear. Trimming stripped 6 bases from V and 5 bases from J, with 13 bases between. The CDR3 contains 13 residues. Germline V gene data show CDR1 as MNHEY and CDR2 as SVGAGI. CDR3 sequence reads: CASRPGFQTEAFF. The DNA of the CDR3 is TGTGCCAGCAGGCCGGGTTTTCAAACTGAAGCTTTCTTT.

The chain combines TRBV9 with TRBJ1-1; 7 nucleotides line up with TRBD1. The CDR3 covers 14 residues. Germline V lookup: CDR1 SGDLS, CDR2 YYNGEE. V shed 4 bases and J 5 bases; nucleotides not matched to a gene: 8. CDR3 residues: CASSLSGQTTEAFF. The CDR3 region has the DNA TGTGCCAGCAGCTTGTCGGGACAGACTACTGAAGCTTTCTTT.

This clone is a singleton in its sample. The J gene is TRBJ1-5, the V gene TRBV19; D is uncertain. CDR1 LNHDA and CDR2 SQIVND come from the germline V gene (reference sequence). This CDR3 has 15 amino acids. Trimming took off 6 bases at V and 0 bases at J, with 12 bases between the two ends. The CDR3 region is CASSRPGSSNQPQHF. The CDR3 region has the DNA TGTGCCAGTAGCCGACCGGGATCTAGCAATCAGCCCCAGCATTTT.

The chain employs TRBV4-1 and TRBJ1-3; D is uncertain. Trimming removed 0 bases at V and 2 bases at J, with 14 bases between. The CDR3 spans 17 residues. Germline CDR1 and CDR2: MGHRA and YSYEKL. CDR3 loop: CASSQEPPGNTGNTIYF. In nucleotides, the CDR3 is TGCGCCAGCAGCCAAGAACCCCCGGGAAACACTGGAAACACCATATATTTT.

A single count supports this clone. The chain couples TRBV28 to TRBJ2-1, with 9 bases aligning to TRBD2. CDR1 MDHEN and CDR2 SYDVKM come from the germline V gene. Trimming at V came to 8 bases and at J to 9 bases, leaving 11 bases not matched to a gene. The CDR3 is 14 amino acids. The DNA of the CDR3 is TGTGCCAGCCTGGTTCTAGCGGGGTCGGGTGAGCAGTTCTTC. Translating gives CASLVLAGSGEQFF.

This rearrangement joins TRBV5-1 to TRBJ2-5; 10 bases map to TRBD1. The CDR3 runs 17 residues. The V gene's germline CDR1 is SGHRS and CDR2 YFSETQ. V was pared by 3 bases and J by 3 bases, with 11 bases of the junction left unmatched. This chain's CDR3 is CASSWTAGTGEKETQYF. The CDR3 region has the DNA TGCGCCAGCAGCTGGACTGCCGGGACAGGGGAAAAAGAGACCCAGTACTTC.

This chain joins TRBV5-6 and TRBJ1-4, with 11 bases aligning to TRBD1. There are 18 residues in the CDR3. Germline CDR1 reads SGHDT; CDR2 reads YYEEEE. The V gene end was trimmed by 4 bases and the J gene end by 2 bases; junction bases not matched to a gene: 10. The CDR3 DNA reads TGTGCCAGCAGCCCGAGGGGACAGGGGGACTTCACTAATGAAAAACTGTTTTTT. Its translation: CASSPRGQGDFTNEKLFF.

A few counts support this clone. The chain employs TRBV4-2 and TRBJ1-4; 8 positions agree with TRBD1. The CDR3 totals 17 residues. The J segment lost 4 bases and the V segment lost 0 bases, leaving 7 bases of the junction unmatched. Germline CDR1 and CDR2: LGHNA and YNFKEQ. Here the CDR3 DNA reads TGTGCCAGCAGCCAAGACCGGGCCGGACAGGGTAATGAAAAACTGTTTTTT. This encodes CASSQDRAGQGNEKLFF.

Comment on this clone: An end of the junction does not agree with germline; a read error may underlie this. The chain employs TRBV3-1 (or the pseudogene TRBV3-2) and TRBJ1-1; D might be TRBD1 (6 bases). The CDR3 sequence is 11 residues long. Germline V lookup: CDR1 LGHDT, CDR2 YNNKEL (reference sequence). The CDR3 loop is CASSQEAGTTF. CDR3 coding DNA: TGTGCCAGCAGCCAAGAAGCCGGGACAACCTTT.

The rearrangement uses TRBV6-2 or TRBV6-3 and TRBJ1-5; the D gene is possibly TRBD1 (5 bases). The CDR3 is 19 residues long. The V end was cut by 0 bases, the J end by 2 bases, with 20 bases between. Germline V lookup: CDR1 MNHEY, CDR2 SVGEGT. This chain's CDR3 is CASSYSSGREVSGNQPQHF. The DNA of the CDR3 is TGTGCCAGCAGTTACTCTAGTGGCAGGGAGGTGAGTGGCAATCAGCCCCAGCATTTT.